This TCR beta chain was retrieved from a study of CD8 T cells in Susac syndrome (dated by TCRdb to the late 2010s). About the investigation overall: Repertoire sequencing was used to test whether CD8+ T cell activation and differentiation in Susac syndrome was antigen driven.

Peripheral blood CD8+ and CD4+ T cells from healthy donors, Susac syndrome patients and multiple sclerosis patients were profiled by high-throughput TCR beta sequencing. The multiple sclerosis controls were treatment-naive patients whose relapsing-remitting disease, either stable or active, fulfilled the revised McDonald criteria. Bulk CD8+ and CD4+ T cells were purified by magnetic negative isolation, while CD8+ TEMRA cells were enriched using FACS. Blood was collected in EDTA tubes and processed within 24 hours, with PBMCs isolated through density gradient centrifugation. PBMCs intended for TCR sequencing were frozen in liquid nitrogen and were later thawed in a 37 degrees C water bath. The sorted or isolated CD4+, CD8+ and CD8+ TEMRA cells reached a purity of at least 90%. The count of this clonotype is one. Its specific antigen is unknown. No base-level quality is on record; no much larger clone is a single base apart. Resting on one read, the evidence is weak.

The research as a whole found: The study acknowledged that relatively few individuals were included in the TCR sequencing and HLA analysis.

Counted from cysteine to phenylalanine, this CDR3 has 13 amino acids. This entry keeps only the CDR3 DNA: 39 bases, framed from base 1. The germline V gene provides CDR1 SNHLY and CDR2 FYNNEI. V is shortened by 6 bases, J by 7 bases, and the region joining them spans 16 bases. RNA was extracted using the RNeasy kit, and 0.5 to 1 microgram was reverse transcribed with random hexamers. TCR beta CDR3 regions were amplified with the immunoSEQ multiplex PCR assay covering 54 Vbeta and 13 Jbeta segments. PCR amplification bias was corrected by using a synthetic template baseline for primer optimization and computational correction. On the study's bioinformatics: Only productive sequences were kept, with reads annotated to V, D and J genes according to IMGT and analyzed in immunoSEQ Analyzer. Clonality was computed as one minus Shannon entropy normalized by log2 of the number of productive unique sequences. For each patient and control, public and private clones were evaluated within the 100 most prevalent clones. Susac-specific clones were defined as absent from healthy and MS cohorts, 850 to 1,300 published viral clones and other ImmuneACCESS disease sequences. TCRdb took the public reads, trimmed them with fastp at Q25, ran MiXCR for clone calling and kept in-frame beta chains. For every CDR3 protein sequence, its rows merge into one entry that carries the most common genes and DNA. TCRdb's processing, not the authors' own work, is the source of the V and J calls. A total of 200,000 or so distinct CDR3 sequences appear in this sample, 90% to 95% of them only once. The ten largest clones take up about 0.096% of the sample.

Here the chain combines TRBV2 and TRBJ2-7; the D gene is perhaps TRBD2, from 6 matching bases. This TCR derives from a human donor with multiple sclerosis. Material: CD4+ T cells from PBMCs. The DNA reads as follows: TGTGCCAGCAGCGACTCTTGGGCGGGAGAGCAGTACTTC. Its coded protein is CASSDSWAGEQYF.